This passage covers 26 T cell receptor beta chains from one sample sequenced in a study of blood T cell repertoires in COVID-19. TCRdb keeps only in-frame clones here, not all; method: immunoSEQ multiplex PCR. The sample has around 340,000 clones, about 92% seen once. The specimen was peripheral blood. The receptors were gathered from a woman in her fifties or sixties with COVID-19, enrolled during active disease.

CDR3 region: CASSVIGLAANTGELFF. The CDR3 nucleotides read TGTGCCAGCAGCGTAATTGGACTAGCCGCGAACACCGGGGAGCTGTTTTTT. This sequence joins TRBV9 and TRBJ2-2; 8 bases are shared with TRBD2. CDR1 and CDR2 from the germline V gene are SGDLS and YYNGEE. J was trimmed by 0 bases and V by 1 base; bases with no gene match: 5. The CDR3 has 17 residues.

The chain joins TRBV4-2 to TRBJ1-2; D is possibly TRBD1 (6 bases). Germline V gene lookup returns CDR1 LGHNA and CDR2 YNFKEQ. The CDR3 is made up of 14 amino acids. Trimming cost V 0 bases and J 7 bases, with 12 bases left between them. In nucleotides, the CDR3 is TGTGCCAGCAGCCAAGACCAGGACAGACGTGGCTACACCTTC. It encodes CASSQDQDRRGYTF.

Written as DNA, the CDR3 is TGTGCCAGCAGTCCCACAGTGAACACTGAAGCTTTCTTT. Translating gives CASSPTVNTEAFF. The chain has TRBV6-2 or TRBV6-3 and TRBJ1-1; unclear D gene. The CDR3 contains 13 residues. Germline V gene sequence: CDR1 MNHEY, CDR2 SVGEGT. The V and J ends lost 5 bases and 0 bases respectively, with 7 bases between them.

The chain couples TRBV2 to TRBJ1-1; tentatively, D is TRBD1 (5 bases). This CDR3 has 14 amino acids. Germline V lookup: CDR1 SNHLY, CDR2 FYNNEI. The V gene lost 8 bases and the J gene lost 1 base, with 14 bases spanning the gap. The CDR3 spells CASARGGTNTEAFF. CDR3 nucleotides: TGTGCCAGCGCTCGGGGAGGGACGAACACTGAAGCTTTCTTT.

The rearrangement joins TRBV24-1 to TRBJ1-2, with D perhaps TRBD1 (5 bases). Germline CDR1 and CDR2: KGHDR and SFDVKD. Deletions cut 8 bases from V and 8 bases from J, with 32 bases between. This CDR3 contains 18 residues. CDR3: CATKGLQWRDSCREGYTF. In DNA form, the CDR3 reads TGTGCCACCAAAGGACTGCAATGGAGGGACTCTTGCCGGGAGGGCTACACCTTC.

The chain is built from TRBV27 and TRBJ2-2; D gene ambiguous. The CDR3 spans 13 residues. V was shortened by 7 bases and J by 7 bases, with 13 bases between the two germline ends. The germline V gene encodes CDR1 MNHEY and CDR2 SMNVEV (reference sequence). CDR3 sequence: CASKSRPVGELFF. For the CDR3, the DNA is TGTGCCAGCAAATCTAGACCGGTCGGGGAGCTGTTTTTT.

The chain recombines TRBV6-4 with TRBJ2-2, with D hard to call. Germline V CDR1 and CDR2: MRHNA, SNTAGT. This CDR3 has 16 amino acids. V lost 4 bases to trimming and J lost 3 bases, with 15 bases between them. This CDR3 reads CASSAQEGKDTGELFF. CDR3 coding DNA: TGTGCCAGCAGTGCCCAGGAAGGTAAGGACACCGGGGAGCTGTTTTTT.

V is TRBV5-5 and J is TRBJ2-5; D is perhaps TRBD1 (5 bases). Germline CDR1 reads SGHKS; CDR2 reads YYEKEE (reference sequence). The germline V and J ends were trimmed by 0 bases and 0 bases, with 9 bases remaining between them. There are 15 residues in the CDR3. The DNA of the CDR3 is TGTGCCAGCAGCTTGGGTGTGGGGCACCAAGAGACCCAGTACTTC. Protein: CASSLGVGHQETQYF.

The chain combines TRBV5-1 with TRBJ1-1; 12 bases are a match to TRBD1. The CDR3 totals 16 residues. Germline V gives CDR1 SGHRS, CDR2 YFSETQ. V was pared by 5 bases and J by 3 bases, with 8 bases of the junction left unmatched. The CDR3, as DNA: TGCGCCAGCAGAGGGGACAGGGGGCTCCCCGACACTGAAGCTTTCTTT. It codes for CASRGDRGLPDTEAFF.

In this sample, this clone turned up a few times. Distinct nucleotide sequences in the sample also encode this CDR3. The chain has TRBV29-1 and TRBJ1-3; the D gene is possibly TRBD1 (5 bases). Germline CDR1 SQVTM, CDR2 ANQGSEA. The CDR3 spans 13 residues. V was shortened by 2 bases and J by 2 bases, with 7 bases between the two germline ends. The CDR3 DNA reads TGCAGCGTTGAACGGGGGACTGGAAACACCATATATTTT. Encoded protein: CSVERGTGNTIYF.

V is TRBV18 and J is TRBJ1-6; D may be TRBD1 (5 bases). The germline V and J ends were trimmed by 4 bases and 8 bases, with 15 bases remaining between them. CDR3 size: 15 residues. The germline CDR1 and CDR2 sequences are KGHSH and LQKENI. The CDR3 DNA is TGTGCCAGCTCACAAACTCAGGGATGGGATTCACCCCTCCACTTT. Translating gives CASSQTQGWDSPLHF.

J is TRBJ1-2 and V is TRBV5-1, with TRBD1 identical over 7 bases. CDR1 is SGHRS and CDR2 is YFSETQ in the germline V gene. This CDR3 comprises 15 residues. The V segment lost 4 bases and the J segment 4 bases; nucleotides outside the gene matches: 10. CDR3 amino acids: CASSPLIQGTYGYTF. DNA of the CDR3: TGCGCCAGCAGCCCCTTAATACAGGGGACCTATGGCTACACCTTC.

This chain uses TRBV3-1 (or the pseudogene TRBV3-2) with TRBJ2-2; 8 bases are a match to TRBD1. This CDR3 has 16 residues. Germline loops: CDR1 LGHDT, CDR2 YNNKEL (reference sequence). J was trimmed by 4 bases and V by 4 bases; bases with no gene match: 8. This CDR3 reads CASSPRLQGATGELFF. The CDR3 DNA follows: TGTGCCAGCAGCCCCCGTTTGCAGGGGGCCACCGGGGAGCTGTTTTTT.

Of note for this clone: No conserved phenylalanine or tryptophan ends this CDR3, so it is likely a read error. Because the CDR3's place on the DNA is in doubt, the DNA is left out and the CDR3 is given as listed by TCRdb. This chain uses TRBV4-1 with TRBJ2-7; TRBD2, the table's D call, lacks a check against the DNA. The CDR3 comprises 11 residues, both ends counted. Germline V lookup: CDR1 MGHRA, CDR2 YSYEKL. The CDR3 sequence is CASSGRRGARI.

The chain couples TRBV7-2 to TRBJ2-7; TRBD1 matches at 7 bases. Per the germline V gene, CDR1 is SGHTA and CDR2 is FQGNSA. With V trimmed by 5 bases and J by 0 bases, 10 bases remained unmatched. This CDR3 region has 16 residues. The CDR3 coding sequence is TGTGCCAGCAGCCTGAGCCCCGGGACAGCCTCCTACGAGCAGTACTTC. Amino acid sequence: CASSLSPGTASYEQYF. Full variable domain (outside the CDR3, taken from reference TRBV7-2 and TRBJ2-7): GAGVSQSPSNKVTEKGKDVELRCDPISGHTALYWYRQSLGQGLEFLIYFQGNSAPDKSGLPSDRFSAERTGGSVSTLTIQRTQQEDSAVYLCASSLSPGTASYEQYFGPGTRLTVT.

The genes are TRBV28 and TRBJ1-5; a possible D gene is TRBD1 (5 bases). Trimming cost V 3 bases and J 3 bases, with 12 bases left between them. CDR1 and CDR2 (germline): MDHEN, SYDVKM. The CDR3 has 15 residues. In nucleotides, the CDR3 is TGTGCCAGCAGTTTTGCCAGGGTAGACAATCAGCCCCAGCATTTT. Amino acid sequence: CASSFARVDNQPQHF. The full variable domain, with the rest looked up from reference TRBV28 and TRBJ1-5, is DVKVTQSSRYLVKRTGEKVFLECVQDMDHENMFWYRQDPGLGLRLIYFSYDVKMKEKGDIPEGYSVSREKKERFSLILESASTNQTSMYLCASSFARVDNQPQHFGDGTRLSIL.

The chain carries TRBV30 and TRBJ1-6; D uncertain. This CDR3 region has 13 residues. The germline V and J ends were trimmed by 4 bases and 8 bases, with 12 bases remaining between them. In germline, CDR1 is GTSNPN, CDR2 SVGIG (reference sequence). CDR3 region: CAWKVPGYSPLHF. For the CDR3, the DNA is TGTGCCTGGAAGGTACCGGGTTATTCACCCCTCCACTTT.

The sample holds one count of this clone. This chain uses TRBV10-1 with TRBJ1-1; D is uncertain. Trimming cost V 0 bases and J 6 bases, with 11 bases left between them. Germline assignment: CDR1 WNHNN and CDR2 SYGVQD (reference sequence). This CDR3 spans 14 amino acids. DNA of the CDR3: TGCGCCAGCAGTGAGTCGACTGGGTCCCCTGAAGCTTTCTTT. Protein sequence: CASSESTGSPEAFF.

This chain connects TRBV15 to TRBJ2-3; 10 bases fit TRBD2. This CDR3 region has 18 residues. CDR1 is LNHNV and CDR2 is YYDKDF in the germline V gene (reference sequence). Trimming removed 2 bases from V and 0 bases from J; junction bases left unmatched: 8. CDR3 region: CATSRRPSGGQSTDTQYF. CDR3 in DNA: TGTGCCACCAGCAGACGACCTAGCGGGGGCCAAAGCACAGATACGCAGTATTTT.

This clone was observed once. The chain employs TRBV7-9 and TRBJ1-4; possible D gene TRBD1, 6 bases. The germline CDR1 and CDR2 sequences are SEHNR and FQNEAQ (reference sequence). CDR3 length: 14 amino acids. V lost 5 bases and J lost 4, with 11 bases in between. This CDR3 reads CASSPDRYNEKLFF. The CDR3 region has the DNA TGTGCCAGCAGCCCGGACAGATATAATGAAAAACTGTTTTTT.

V and J are TRBV7-9 and TRBJ1-2, with 7 bases lining up with TRBD1. In germline, CDR1 is SEHNR, CDR2 FQNEAQ (reference sequence). This CDR3 contains 14 residues. Losses at the gene ends were 4 bases for V and 5 bases for J; bases not matched to a gene: 7. CDR3 sequence (DNA): TGTGCCAGCAGCTCCGGAGGGACAGTATATGGCTACACCTTC. Amino acids: CASSSGGTVYGYTF.

The chain is built from TRBV3-1 (or the pseudogene TRBV3-2) and TRBJ1-6; no reliable D call. The germline V gene encodes CDR1 LGHDT and CDR2 YNNKEL (reference sequence). This CDR3 is built from 13 residues. Trimming removed 1 base from V and 10 bases from J, with 8 bases in between. The CDR3 region is CASSQGLASPLHF. DNA for the CDR3: TGTGCCAGCAGCCAAGGCTTAGCGTCACCCCTCCACTTT.

As for this clone: Germline and junction disagree at one end, which may indicate a read error. The same CDR3 arises from other DNA sequences in this sample as well. The rearrangement links TRBV5-1 to TRBJ1-2; TRBD1 aligns across 9 bases. Per the germline V gene, CDR1 is SGHRS and CDR2 is YFSETQ. This CDR3 is built from 13 residues. CDR3 loop: CASSLGQGVGYTF. In nucleotides, the CDR3 is TGCGCCAGCAGTTTGGGACAGGGAGTGGGCTACACCTTC.

The chain combines TRBV21-1 with TRBJ1-1; TRBD1 is the table's D call and was not checked against the DNA. TRBV21-1 is labeled a pseudogene. This CDR3 is 14 amino acids long. The CDR3 DNA is TGTGCCAGCAGCAAACGGGGACAGCACACTGAAGCTTTCTTT. This gives the protein CASSKRGQHTEAFF.

This rearrangement joins TRBV19 to TRBJ1-6; unclear D gene. This CDR3 region has 11 residues. Between the trimmed V and J ends, which lost 5 bases and 10 bases, there was a span of 6 bases. Per germline, CDR1 LNHDA and CDR2 SQIVND (reference sequence). DNA for the CDR3: TGTGCCAGTAGTCTCGGGTCACCCCTCCACTTT. Protein: CASSLGSPLHF.

The rearrangement links TRBV7-3 to TRBJ2-1, with 9 bases aligning to TRBD2. CDR3 length equals 15 residues. The V gene's germline CDR1 is SGHTA and CDR2 FQGTGA. Unmatched junction bases numbered 6, after V lost 5 bases and J lost 4 bases. CDR3 in amino acids: CASSLAAGGYNEQFF. The CDR3 DNA reads as TGTGCCAGCAGCCTCGCAGCGGGGGGATACAATGAGCAGTTCTTC.